This entry is about one T cell receptor beta chain. Its antigen remains unidentified. The V gene's germline CDR1 is SGHRS and CDR2 YFSETQ. The CDR3 runs 13 residues. V lost 4 bases to trimming and J lost 5 bases, with 13 bases between them. The entry originates in a study of T cells in narcolepsy. Study-wide results and caveats: Comparing one patient's CSF and blood CD4+ clonotypes highlighted HCRT- and TRIB2-specific autoreactive clonotypes.

Measured with immunoSEQ multiplex PCR; TCRdb has only the in-frame clones, and not every one. Among some 33,000 clones listed, approximately 87% were seen once. The receptor's source is a human donor with narcolepsy. V usage is TRBV5-1 and J usage is TRBJ2-7, with D possibly TRBD1 on 5 matching bases. The sequenced sample consisted of CD45RA- memory CD4+ T cells from PBMCs. The CDR3 loop is CASSRAGLHEQYF. CDR3 nucleotides: TGCGCCAGCAGCCGGGCAGGGCTCCACGAGCAGTACTTC.